This T cell receptor beta chain was identified during a study of graft-versus-host responses after intestinal transplantation (dated by TCRdb to 2020 to 2022). Describing the broader study: Recipients received multivisceral, liver-intestinal, or isolated intestinal transplants. Rather than going through the commercial service, samples from a few later patients were sequenced in-house on an Illumina MiSeq and processed with MiXCR. A peak of at least 4% donor T cells among recipient peripheral blood mononuclear cells was the definition used for donor T cell macrochimerism. Every recipient was given anti-thymocyte globulin induction, followed by approximately 3 years of maintenance tacrolimus and steroids. Alloreactive clones were identified by sequencing pre-transplant mixed lymphocyte reaction products and comparing them with unstimulated pre-transplant donor and recipient T cells. Of the 20 to 30 intestinal transplant recipients enrolled in the cohort, one of whom was a retransplant, a few patients without pretransplant specimens were excluded. After intestinal transplantation, graft-versus-host and host-versus-graft alloreactive T cell clones were followed in the graft, circulation and bone marrow using bulk TCR-beta CDR3 sequencing. The study at large found these results: Early after transplant, peak levels of circulating GvH clones were found to be associated with declines in HvG clones. In patients with donor T cell macrochimerism, the allografts had high GvH to HvG T cell clonal ratios. Conclusions were limited by the relatively low number and heterogeneity of intestinal transplant patients. GvH clones were detected in recipient bone marrow, and some of these GvH clones were observed earlier in ileal mucosa or blood, consistent with an intestinal mucosal origin.

Libraries came from the immunoSEQ multiplex PCR assay. For most patients, genomic DNA was isolated with the Qiagen DNeasy Blood and Tissue Kit and sent frozen to Adaptive Biotechnologies for TCR sequencing. Adaptive Biotechnologies carried out high-throughput TCR-beta CDR3 sequencing of genomic DNA for most patients. In the paper's pipeline: TCR sequencing data for approximately 19 patients were retrieved from Adaptive's ImmunoSEQ software; three other patients were processed with MiXCR and VDJtools. To correct CD4 versus CD8 sorting errors, any sequence found in both subsets at a frequency ratio below 5:1 was removed. CDR3 nucleotide sequences shared by donor and recipient were removed because the origin of these sequences could not be assigned. Alloreactive clones required at least 2-fold expansion over unstimulated cells and minimum CFSE-low frequency of 0.002% (template counts) or 0.001% (read counts). Clones were considered mappable if detected in sequenced pre-transplant spleen, lymph node, or MLR CFSE-low populations of the donor or recipient. The cumulative frequency of alloreactive clones was calculated as a percentage of all sequences, weighted by copy number. The immuneACCESS repertoire file appears here via TCRdb, limited to in-frame rearrangements. These files lack a portion of the clones; in checked studies, under half of the deficit traces to unresolved V genes, and the cause of the others is not known. V and J calls and clone size are those listed in that table; D and trimming were worked out from the DNA. Here the sample has about 130,000 clones; around nine tenths occur a single time. The top ten hold over 0.15% of the sample.

This sample's time point label indicates: cells obtained before transplantation from donor or recipient. CD3+CD4+ and CD3+CD8+ populations were FACS-sorted from unstimulated pre-transplant donor and recipient cells taken from spleen or lymph nodes. This clone has just one count. What this receptor recognizes is not known. Base qualities are missing; no much larger clone stands one base away. CDR1 and CDR2, looked up from the germline V gene (reference sequence), are LNHNV and YYDKDF. The CDR3 holds 16 amino acids from the cysteine to the phenylalanine. The DNA shown is the 48-base CDR3, in frame from base 1. V lost 6 bases and J lost 4 bases, and the count of bases not matched to a germline gene is 11.

This receptor was obtained from a human donor who received an intestinal transplant. Recombination linked TRBV15 to TRBJ2-3; the junction holds 9 bases that match TRBD2. Specimen: unstimulated CD4+ T cells sorted from spleen or lymph node cells, collected before intestinal transplant. The CDR3 has the sequence CATSLGARGGSDTQYF. The sequenced DNA is TGTGCCACCAGTCTCGGCGCGCGGGGGGGATCAGATACGCAGTATTTT. Full variable domain (CDR3 extended with the reference TRBV15 and TRBJ2-3 proteins): DAMVIQNPRYQVTQFGKPVTLSCSQTLNHNVMYWYQQKSSQAPKLLFHYYDKDFNNEADTPDNFQSRRPNTSFCFLDIRSPGLGDTAMYLCATSLGARGGSDTQYFGPGTRLTVL.